Listed here are 4 T cell receptor beta chains from one sample, sequenced in a study of cytomegalovirus exposure and HLA in healthy donors. The repertoire was sequenced with immunoSEQ multiplex PCR; TCRdb's copy has only in-frame clones and lacks some. The profile shows roughly 90,000 clones, roughly 92% of them singletons. Sequenced sample: PBMCs. These receptors originate from a woman in her 30s in good health and CMV-seropositive.

This rearrangement joins TRBV29-1 to TRBJ2-1, with 11 bases identical to TRBD2. Germline CDR1 reads SQVTM; CDR2 reads ANQGSEA. The ends lost 3 bases at V and 5 bases at J; junction bases unmatched: 6. CDR3 length equals 15 residues. CDR3: CSVDLSGRAHNEQFF. The CDR3 region has the DNA TGCAGCGTTGATCTTAGCGGGAGGGCCCACAATGAGCAGTTCTTC.

This clone was seen just once. This chain uses TRBV5-6 with TRBJ1-2; D perhaps matches TRBD1 (5 bases). Trimming left V 0 bases short and J 5 bases short, with 20 bases between. The CDR3 runs 17 residues. Germline assignment: CDR1 SGHDT and CDR2 YYEEEE. CDR3 sequence (DNA): TGTGCCAGCAGCTTGGTTCAGGGTAGGGATCGCCCTTATGGCTACACCTTC. It encodes CASSLVQGRDRPYGYTF.

The CDR3 protein is CASSSIRTGEIEQYF. In nucleotides, the CDR3 is TGTGCCAGCAGCTCAATCCGGACAGGGGAAATCGAGCAGTACTTC. The chain joins TRBV11-2 to TRBJ2-7; 9 nucleotides line up with TRBD1. The V and J ends lost 4 bases and 6 bases, in that order; junction bases with no gene match: 10. In germline, CDR1 is SGHAT, CDR2 FQNNGV. This CDR3 spans 15 amino acids.

The V and J genes are TRBV18 and TRBJ2-7; possible D gene TRBD1, 5 bases. The germline V and J ends were trimmed by 0 bases and 3 bases, with 9 bases remaining between them. Looked up from germline, CDR1 is KGHSH and CDR2 is LQKENI. The CDR3 loop spans 14 amino acids. The CDR3 nucleotides read TGTGCCAGCTCACCACCTAACGGACACTACGAGCAGTACTTC. Its protein is CASSPPNGHYEQYF.